The 2 T cell receptor beta chains listed next were all sequenced from one sample in a study of T cells after yellow fever vaccination. TCRdb reprocessed the 5' RACE reads via MiXCR and lists one record per CDR3 protein. Among 300,000 to 400,000 distinct CDR3 sequences listed, around 8.1% were seen once. The sample consisted of PBMCs, taken roughly 47 days after the first yellow fever vaccination. These receptors all stem from a man aged 18-30 years who received the YFV17D yellow fever vaccine.

This clonotype turned up a few times. The rearrangement uses TRBV7-6 and TRBJ2-3, with D perhaps TRBD2 (5 bases). The CDR3 is made up of 13 amino acids. CDR1 is SGHVS, CDR2 FNYEAQ, per germline. V was cut by 4 bases and J by 8 bases, with 13 bases left in between. CDR3 residues: CASSSITAGTQYF. In DNA form, the CDR3 reads TGTGCCAGCAGCTCGATTACGGCGGGTACGCAGTATTTT.

This clonotype was picked up a small number of times. The J gene is TRBJ2-5, the V gene TRBV27, with TRBD1 identical over 8 bases. With V trimmed by 8 bases and J by 7 bases, 6 bases remained unmatched. The CDR3 sequence is 12 residues long. The V gene's germline CDR1 is MNHEY and CDR2 SMNVEV (reference sequence). The CDR3 loop reads CASGLGQGTQYF. The CDR3, as DNA: TGTGCCAGCGGATTAGGACAGGGGACCCAGTACTTC.